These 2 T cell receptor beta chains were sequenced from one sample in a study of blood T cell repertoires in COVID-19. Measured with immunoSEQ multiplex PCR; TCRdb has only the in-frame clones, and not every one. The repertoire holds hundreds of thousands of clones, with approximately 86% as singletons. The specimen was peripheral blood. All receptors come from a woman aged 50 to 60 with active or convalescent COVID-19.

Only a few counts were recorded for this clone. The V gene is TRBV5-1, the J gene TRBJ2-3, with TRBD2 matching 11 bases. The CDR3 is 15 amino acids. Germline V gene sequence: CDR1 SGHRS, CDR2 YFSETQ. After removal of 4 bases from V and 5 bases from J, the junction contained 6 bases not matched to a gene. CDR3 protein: CASSPTSGKIDTQYF. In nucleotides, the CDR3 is TGCGCCAGCAGCCCGACTAGCGGGAAGATAGATACGCAGTATTTT. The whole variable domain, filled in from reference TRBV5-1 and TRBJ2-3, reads KAGVTQTPRYLIKTRGQQVTLSCSPISGHRSVSWYQQTPGQGLQFLFEYFSETQRNKGNFPGRFSGRQFSNSRSEMNVSTLELGDSALYLCASSPTSGKIDTQYFGPGTRLTVL.

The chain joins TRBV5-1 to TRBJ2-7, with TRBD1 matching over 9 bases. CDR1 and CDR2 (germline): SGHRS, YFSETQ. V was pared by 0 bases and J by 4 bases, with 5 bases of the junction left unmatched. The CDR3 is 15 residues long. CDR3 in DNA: TGCGCCAGCAGCTTGGGACAGGGGGTTTCTTACGAGCAGTACTTC. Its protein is CASSLGQGVSYEQYF.